This is a list of T cell receptor beta chains from one sample in a study of blood T cell repertoires in COVID-19. Clones were read by immunoSEQ multiplex PCR, and TCRdb kept only the in-frame ones, dropping some. The data hold around 140,000 clones, with around nine tenths observed a single time. The specimen sequenced was peripheral blood. These receptors all come from a woman aged 45-59 years with acute or convalescent COVID-19. Each CDR3 is given with its conserved first and last residue. D genes are given only for firm matches. Part of the rows lack a size; the others show once, few, many or a class for expanded clones.

clone size: .; J gene: TRBJ1-1; D gene: .; V gene: TRBV9; CDR3 DNA: TGTGCCAGCAGCGTGGGAGGGGGAATTAATAGTGTCACTGAAGCTTTCTTT; CDR3 protein: CASSVGGGINSVTEAFF
clone size: .; J gene: TRBJ1-3; D gene: TRBD1; V gene: TRBV5-1; CDR3 DNA: TGCGCCAGCAGCTTGGGCAGGGGGCTTGAAAACACCATATATTTT; CDR3 protein: CASSLGRGLENTIYF
clone size: .; J gene: TRBJ2-7; D gene: .; V gene: TRBV5-1; CDR3 DNA: TGCGCCAGCAGCTTGGGTTACGGGGGCTACGAGCAGTACTTC; CDR3 protein: CASSLGYGGYEQYF
clone size: .; J gene: TRBJ1-6; D gene: .; V gene: TRBV6-1; CDR3 DNA: TGTGCCAGCAGTGAAGTGGGGGCGGGCCAGGCCAATTCACCCCTCCACTTT; CDR3 protein: CASSEVGAGQANSPLHF
clone size: few; J gene: TRBJ1-3; D gene: TRBD1; V gene: TRBV5-4; CDR3 DNA: TGTGCCAGCAGCCTAGACCAGGGACAGGGAAACACCATATATTTT; CDR3 protein: CASSLDQGQGNTIYF
clone size: .; J gene: TRBJ2-7; D gene: .; V gene: TRBV27; CDR3 DNA: TGTGCCAGCAGTGGGACTTCCACCTCGGTTGAATACGAGCAGTACTTC; CDR3 protein: CASSGTSTSVEYEQYF
clone size: .; J gene: TRBJ1-1; D gene: .; V gene: TRBV7-9; CDR3 DNA: TGTGCCAGCAGCTTCAGGGATACTGAAGCTTTCTTT; CDR3 protein: CASSFRDTEAFF
clone size: .; J gene: TRBJ2-1; D gene: .; V gene: TRBV18; CDR3 DNA: TGTGCCAGCTCACCACAGGGGGTCTCCTACAATGAGCAGTTCTTC; CDR3 protein: CASSPQGVSYNEQFF
clone size: .; J gene: TRBJ1-6; D gene: .; V gene: TRBV6-5; CDR3 DNA: TGTGCCAGCAGTTACTCGGGACATTTTAATTCACCCCTCCACTTT; CDR3 protein: CASSYSGHFNSPLHF
clone size: once; J gene: TRBJ1-3; D gene: TRBD1; V gene: TRBV23-1; CDR3 DNA: TGCGCCAGCAGTCAACCTATTCCCGGGACAGGCGAGGGAAACACCATATATTTT; CDR3 protein: CASSQPIPGTGEGNTIYF
clone size: many; J gene: TRBJ1-2; D gene: TRBD1; V gene: TRBV7-8; CDR3 DNA: TGTGCCAGCAGCGCCTCGGGACAGACAGCCTATGGCTACACCTTC; CDR3 protein: CASSASGQTAYGYTF
clone size: .; J gene: TRBJ2-7; D gene: .; V gene: TRBV11-2; CDR3 DNA: TGTGCCAGCAGCTTAGAGGTAGGGGCAGCGTACGAGCAGTACTTC; CDR3 protein: CASSLEVGAAYEQYF
clone size: .; J gene: TRBJ2-5; D gene: TRBD2; V gene: TRBV4-2; CDR3 DNA: TGTGCCAGCAGCCTTGCTAGCGGAGAGACCCAGTACTTC; CDR3 protein: CASSLASGETQYF
clone size: .; J gene: TRBJ1-6; D gene: TRBD1; V gene: TRBV7-9; CDR3 DNA: TGTGCCAGCAGCCGAATGACAGGGTACAATTCACCCCTCCACTTT; CDR3 protein: CASSRMTGYNSPLHF
clone size: .; J gene: TRBJ2-1; D gene: TRBD2; V gene: TRBV7-3; CDR3 DNA: TGTGCCAGCAGCAGAACTAGCGGACCCTACAATGAGCAGTTCTTC; CDR3 protein: CASSRTSGPYNEQFF
clone size: few; J gene: TRBJ2-7; D gene: TRBD2; V gene: TRBV2; CDR3 DNA: TGTGCCATCGGGACTAGCGGGGACAACGAGCAGTACTTC; CDR3 protein: CAIGTSGDNEQYF
clone size: few; J gene: TRBJ2-5; D gene: .; V gene: TRBV5-1; CDR3 DNA: TGCGCCAGCAGCTTTCCCCGGGAACCAGGGAGGGGGGAAGAGACCCAGTACTTC; CDR3 protein: CASSFPREPGRGEETQYF
clone size: .; J gene: TRBJ1-6; D gene: .; V gene: TRBV7-8; CDR3 DNA: TGTGCCAGCAGCTTAGCGCCCGGGACTGCTGCATTATTGACCCTCCACTTT; CDR3 protein: CASSLAPGTAALLTLHF
clone size: .; J gene: TRBJ2-3; D gene: TRBD2; V gene: TRBV11-2; CDR3 DNA: TGTGCCAGCAGCTTACTAGCGGGGGGCACAGATACGCAGTATTTT; CDR3 protein: CASSLLAGGTDTQYF
clone size: .; J gene: TRBJ2-7; D gene: TRBD1; V gene: TRBV30; CDR3 DNA: TGTGCCTGGCGGACAGGGGGTGCCTACGAGCAGTACTTC; CDR3 protein: CAWRTGGAYEQYF
clone size: .; J gene: TRBJ1-5; D gene: .; V gene: TRBV5-6; CDR3 DNA: TGTGCCAGCAGCCTAATGGATGAGGGCAATCAGCCCCAGCATTTT; CDR3 protein: CASSLMDEGNQPQHF
clone size: .; J gene: TRBJ2-7; D gene: TRBD2; V gene: TRBV27; CDR3 DNA: TGTGCCAGCATGGGGACTAGCGGCTCCTACGAGCAGTACTTC; CDR3 protein: CASMGTSGSYEQYF
clone size: .; J gene: TRBJ1-6; D gene: TRBD1; V gene: TRBV27; CDR3 DNA: TGTGCCAGCAGTTTGGGACAGGGGAGGGGCTATAATTCACCCCTCCACTTT; CDR3 protein: CASSLGQGRGYNSPLHF
clone size: .; J gene: TRBJ2-7; D gene: .; V gene: TRBV5-1; CDR3 DNA: TGCGCCAGCAGCACGGCGGGCGTTAGAGAGCAGTACTTC; CDR3 protein: CASSTAGVREQYF
clone size: few; J gene: TRBJ2-2; D gene: .; V gene: TRBV19; CDR3 DNA: TGTGCCAGTAGACTAACAGGGTACACCGGGGAGCTGTTTTTT; CDR3 protein: CASRLTGYTGELFF
clone size: once; J gene: TRBJ1-2; D gene: .; V gene: TRBV27; CDR3 DNA: TGTGCCAGCAGTTTCCTACAGGGTTTTTACTATGGCTACACCTTC; CDR3 protein: CASSFLQGFYYGYTF
clone size: .; J gene: TRBJ1-1; D gene: .; V gene: TRBV19; CDR3 DNA: TGTGCCAGTAGTATACGAGGTACTGAAGCTTTCTTT; CDR3 protein: CASSIRGTEAFF
clone size: .; J gene: TRBJ2-1; D gene: .; V gene: TRBV25-1; CDR3 DNA: TGTGCCAGCAGTGAGCGACAATTGAATGAGCAGTTCTTC; CDR3 protein: CASSERQLNEQFF
clone size: .; J gene: TRBJ2-1; D gene: TRBD2; V gene: TRBV9; CDR3 DNA: TGTGCCAGCAGCAGAGGAACTAGCGGGGGGCTGAATGAGCAGTTCTTC; CDR3 protein: CASSRGTSGGLNEQFF
clone size: .; J gene: TRBJ2-7; D gene: TRBD1; V gene: TRBV27; CDR3 DNA: TGTGCCAGCAGAGGACAGGGGGCGGGGGAGCAGTACTTC; CDR3 protein: CASRGQGAGEQYF
clone size: .; J gene: TRBJ1-1; D gene: .; V gene: TRBV6-5; CDR3 DNA: TGTGCCAGCAGTTACAGGGGTAACACTGAAGCTTTCTTT; CDR3 protein: CASSYRGNTEAFF
clone size: .; J gene: TRBJ2-2; D gene: .; V gene: TRBV19; CDR3 DNA: TGTGCCAGTAGTCAGGGATACACCGGGGAGCTGTTTTTT; CDR3 protein: CASSQGYTGELFF
clone size: .; J gene: TRBJ2-7; D gene: .; V gene: TRBV27; CDR3 DNA: TGTGCCAGCAGTTTACGGGACTCCTACGAGCAGTACTTC; CDR3 protein: CASSLRDSYEQYF
clone size: .; J gene: TRBJ1-1; D gene: .; V gene: TRBV6-5; CDR3 DNA: TGTGCCAGCAGTTACTCGTGGAGAAGCGAAACTGAAGCTTTCTTT; CDR3 protein: CASSYSWRSETEAFF
clone size: .; J gene: TRBJ2-2; D gene: TRBD2; V gene: TRBV27; CDR3 DNA: TGTGCCAGCAGTTTAGGCTGGCTAGCGGGAGGGACCACCGGGGAGCTGTTTTTT; CDR3 protein: CASSLGWLAGGTTGELFF
clone size: .; J gene: TRBJ1-6; D gene: .; V gene: TRBV28; CDR3 DNA: TGTGCCAGCAGGGGGGCCCCCCCATCACCCCTCCACTTT; CDR3 protein: CASRGAPPSPLHF
clone size: .; J gene: TRBJ2-6; D gene: .; V gene: TRBV6-1; CDR3 DNA: TGTGCCAGCAGTGACGGTTTATGGTCTGGGGCCAACGTCCTGACTTTC; CDR3 protein: CASSDGLWSGANVLTF
clone size: once; J gene: TRBJ2-7; D gene: TRBD1; V gene: TRBV28; CDR3 DNA: TGTGCCGCCTACCCAGGGACAGCTCTCTACGAGCAGTACTTC; CDR3 protein: CAAYPGTALYEQYF
clone size: .; J gene: TRBJ1-1; D gene: .; V gene: TRBV10-2; CDR3 DNA: TGCGCCATCCGCGGAGGGGGGGCGGCGGACACTGAAGCTTTCTTT; CDR3 protein: CAIRGGGAADTEAFF
clone size: .; J gene: TRBJ2-5; D gene: .; V gene: TRBV19; CDR3 DNA: TGTGCCAGTAGTATAGGGCAGGGGAGAACGGGGCAAGAGACCCAGTACTTC; CDR3 protein: CASSIGQGRTGQETQYF
clone size: once; J gene: TRBJ2-5; D gene: .; V gene: TRBV28; CDR3 DNA: TGTGCCAGCAGTTGGCCGGTCGGGGTCCAAGAGACCCAGTACTTC; CDR3 protein: CASSWPVGVQETQYF
clone size: .; J gene: TRBJ1-2; D gene: .; V gene: TRBV4-1; CDR3 DNA: TGCGCCAGCAGCCAAGTTATCTCCGGGGGGGTGGTGCATCCTAACTATGGCTACACCTTC; CDR3 protein: CASSQVISGGVVHPNYGYTF
clone size: few; J gene: TRBJ1-6; D gene: .; V gene: TRBV7-8; CDR3 DNA: TGTGCCAGCAGCACCACGGTCGAAGGGAGCTCCTATAATTCACCCCTCCACTTT; CDR3 protein: CASSTTVEGSSYNSPLHF
clone size: .; J gene: TRBJ2-7; D gene: TRBD2; V gene: TRBV9; CDR3 DNA: TGTGCCAGCAGCCCTTCGGGACTAGCGTATTACGAGCAGTACTTC; CDR3 protein: CASSPSGLAYYEQYF
clone size: .; J gene: TRBJ1-1; D gene: .; V gene: TRBV10-3; CDR3 DNA: TGTGCCATCAGTGAGCTAGCAGGGGAGGGCACTGAAGCTTTCTTT; CDR3 protein: CAISELAGEGTEAFF
clone size: .; J gene: TRBJ2-3; D gene: TRBD2; V gene: TRBV2; CDR3 DNA: TGTGCCAGCAGTGAAGTTAGCGGGGAGCCCCCAGATACGCAGTATTTT; CDR3 protein: CASSEVSGEPPDTQYF
clone size: once; J gene: TRBJ2-5; D gene: TRBD2; V gene: TRBV28; CDR3 DNA: TGTGCCAGCAGTCCCCCGGGGGGGAGGGAGACCCAGTACTTC; CDR3 protein: CASSPPGGRETQYF
clone size: .; J gene: TRBJ1-2; D gene: TRBD1; V gene: TRBV18; CDR3 DNA: TGTGCCAGCTCACAGCCGGGACAGAGAAACTATGGCTACACCTTC; CDR3 protein: CASSQPGQRNYGYTF
clone size: .; J gene: TRBJ2-7; D gene: .; V gene: TRBV5-1; CDR3 DNA: TGCGCCAGCAGCTTGGCCATCGACCCGGGAACCTACGAGCAGTACTTC; CDR3 protein: CASSLAIDPGTYEQYF
clone size: .; J gene: TRBJ2-2; D gene: TRBD2; V gene: TRBV5-4; CDR3 DNA: TGTGCCAGCAGCTTGTCGGGAGGCACCGGGGAGCTGTTTTTT; CDR3 protein: CASSLSGGTGELFF
clone size: .; J gene: TRBJ2-3; D gene: TRBD1; V gene: TRBV2; CDR3 DNA: TGTGCCAGCAACCAGGGGGCAGATACGCAGTATTTT; CDR3 protein: CASNQGADTQYF
clone size: once; J gene: TRBJ1-1; D gene: .; V gene: TRBV19; CDR3 DNA: TGTGCCGCGCGTCGGGACTTTTCGACTGAAGCTTTCTTT; CDR3 protein: CAARRDFSTEAFF